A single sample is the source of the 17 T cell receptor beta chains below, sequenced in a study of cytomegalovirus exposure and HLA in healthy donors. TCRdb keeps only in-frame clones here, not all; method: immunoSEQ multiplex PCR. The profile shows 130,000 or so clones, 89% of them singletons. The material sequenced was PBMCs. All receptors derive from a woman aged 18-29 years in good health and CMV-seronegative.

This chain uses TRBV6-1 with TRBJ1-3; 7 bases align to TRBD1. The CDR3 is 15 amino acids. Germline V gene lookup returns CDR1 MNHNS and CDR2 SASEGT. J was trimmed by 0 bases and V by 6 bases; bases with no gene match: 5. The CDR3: CASSMGQSSGNTIYF. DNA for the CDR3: TGTGCCAGCAGCATGGGACAGAGCTCTGGAAACACCATATATTTT.

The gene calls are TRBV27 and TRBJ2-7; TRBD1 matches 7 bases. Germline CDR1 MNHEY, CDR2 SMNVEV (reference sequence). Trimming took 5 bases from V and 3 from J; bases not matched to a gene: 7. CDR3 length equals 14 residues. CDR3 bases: TGTGCCAGCAGTCCCCGACAGGGCGGCTACGAGCAGTACTTC. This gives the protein CASSPRQGGYEQYF.

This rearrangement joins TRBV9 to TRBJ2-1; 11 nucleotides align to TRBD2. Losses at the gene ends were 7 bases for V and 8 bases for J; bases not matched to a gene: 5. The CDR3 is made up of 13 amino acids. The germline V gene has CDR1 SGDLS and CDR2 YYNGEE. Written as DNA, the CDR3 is TGTGCCAGCGCGACTAGCGGGGTCCATGAGCAGTTCTTC. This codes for CASATSGVHEQFF.

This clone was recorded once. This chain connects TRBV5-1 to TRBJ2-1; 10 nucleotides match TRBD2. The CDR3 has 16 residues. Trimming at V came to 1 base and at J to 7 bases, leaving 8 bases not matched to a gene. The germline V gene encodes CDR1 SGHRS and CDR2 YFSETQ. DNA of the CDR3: TGCGCCAGCAGCTTGTTAACTAGCGGGAATGGTAATGAGCAGTTCTTC. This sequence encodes CASSLLTSGNGNEQFF.

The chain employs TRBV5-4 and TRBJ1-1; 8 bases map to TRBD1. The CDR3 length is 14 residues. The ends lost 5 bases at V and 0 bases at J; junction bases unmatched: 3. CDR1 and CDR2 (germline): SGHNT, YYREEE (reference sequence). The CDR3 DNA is TGTGCCAGCAGACTGGACAGGGTGAACACTGAAGCTTTCTTT. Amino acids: CASRLDRVNTEAFF. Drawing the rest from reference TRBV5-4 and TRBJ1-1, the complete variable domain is ETGVTQSPTHLIKTRGQQVTLRCSSQSGHNTVSWYQQALGQGPQFIFQYYREEENGRGNFPPRFSGLQFPNYSSELNVNALELDDSALYLCASRLDRVNTEAFFGQGTRLTVV.

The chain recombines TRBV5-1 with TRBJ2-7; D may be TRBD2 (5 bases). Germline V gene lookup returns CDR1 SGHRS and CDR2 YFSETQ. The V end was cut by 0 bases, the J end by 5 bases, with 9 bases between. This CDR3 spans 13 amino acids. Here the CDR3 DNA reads TGCGCCAGCAGCTTGGGGTTCGGGGACGAGCAGTACTTC. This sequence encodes CASSLGFGDEQYF.

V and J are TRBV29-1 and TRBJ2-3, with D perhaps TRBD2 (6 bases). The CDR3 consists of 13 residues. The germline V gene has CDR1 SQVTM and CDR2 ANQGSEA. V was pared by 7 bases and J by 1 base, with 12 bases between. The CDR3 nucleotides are TGCAGCGGCATACCGGGGGGCACAGATACGCAGTATTTT. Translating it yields CSGIPGGTDTQYF.

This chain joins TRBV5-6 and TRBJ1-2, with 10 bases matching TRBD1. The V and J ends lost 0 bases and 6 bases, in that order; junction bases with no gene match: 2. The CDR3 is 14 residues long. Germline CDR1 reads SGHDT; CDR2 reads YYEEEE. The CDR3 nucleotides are TGTGCCAGCAGCTTGGAGACAGGGGGCAATGGCTACACCTTC. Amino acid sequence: CASSLETGGNGYTF.

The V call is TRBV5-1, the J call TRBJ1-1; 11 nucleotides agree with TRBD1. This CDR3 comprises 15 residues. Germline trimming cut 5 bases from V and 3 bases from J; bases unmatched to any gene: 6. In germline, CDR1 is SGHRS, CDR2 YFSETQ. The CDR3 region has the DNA TGCGCCAGCAGACTCTTGGGACAGGGGGACACTGAAGCTTTCTTT. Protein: CASRLLGQGDTEAFF. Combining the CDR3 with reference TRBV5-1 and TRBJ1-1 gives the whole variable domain KAGVTQTPRYLIKTRGQQVTLSCSPISGHRSVSWYQQTPGQGLQFLFEYFSETQRNKGNFPGRFSGRQFSNSRSEMNVSTLELGDSALYLCASRLLGQGDTEAFFGQGTRLTVV.

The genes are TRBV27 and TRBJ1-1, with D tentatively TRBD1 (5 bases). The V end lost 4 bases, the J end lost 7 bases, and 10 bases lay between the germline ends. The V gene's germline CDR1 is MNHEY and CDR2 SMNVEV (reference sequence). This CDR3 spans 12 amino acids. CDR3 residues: CASSSQGDEAFF. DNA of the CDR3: TGTGCCAGCAGTTCCCAGGGTGATGAAGCTTTCTTT.

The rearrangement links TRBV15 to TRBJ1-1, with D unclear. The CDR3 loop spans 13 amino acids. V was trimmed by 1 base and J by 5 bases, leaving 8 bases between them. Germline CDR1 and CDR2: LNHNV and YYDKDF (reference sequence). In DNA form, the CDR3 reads TGTGCCACCAGCAGAGTGTCTGAGACTGAAGCTTTCTTT. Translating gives CATSRVSETEAFF. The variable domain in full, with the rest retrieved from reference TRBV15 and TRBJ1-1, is DAMVIQNPRYQVTQFGKPVTLSCSQTLNHNVMYWYQQKSSQAPKLLFHYYDKDFNNEADTPDNFQSRRPNTSFCFLDIRSPGLGDTAMYLCATSRVSETEAFFGQGTRLTVV.

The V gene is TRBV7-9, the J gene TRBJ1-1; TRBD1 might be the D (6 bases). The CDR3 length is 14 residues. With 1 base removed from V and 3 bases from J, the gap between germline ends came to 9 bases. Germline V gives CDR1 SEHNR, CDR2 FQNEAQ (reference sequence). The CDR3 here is CASSLVGGYTEAFF. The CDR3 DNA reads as TGTGCCAGCAGCTTAGTTGGGGGCTACACTGAAGCTTTCTTT.

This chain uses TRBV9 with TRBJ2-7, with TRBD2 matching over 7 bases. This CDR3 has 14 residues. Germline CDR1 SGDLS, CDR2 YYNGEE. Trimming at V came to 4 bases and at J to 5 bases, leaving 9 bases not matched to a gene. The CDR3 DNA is TGTGCCAGCAGCTCCCGGGGGGTCCGGCACGAGCAGTACTTC. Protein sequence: CASSSRGVRHEQYF.

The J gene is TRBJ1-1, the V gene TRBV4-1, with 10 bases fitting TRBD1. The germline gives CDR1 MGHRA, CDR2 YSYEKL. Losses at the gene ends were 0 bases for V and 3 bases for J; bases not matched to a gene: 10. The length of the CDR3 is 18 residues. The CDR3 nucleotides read TGCGCCAGCAGCCAAGAGTCCCCCGACAGGGGGCGATACACTGAAGCTTTCTTT. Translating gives CASSQESPDRGRYTEAFF.

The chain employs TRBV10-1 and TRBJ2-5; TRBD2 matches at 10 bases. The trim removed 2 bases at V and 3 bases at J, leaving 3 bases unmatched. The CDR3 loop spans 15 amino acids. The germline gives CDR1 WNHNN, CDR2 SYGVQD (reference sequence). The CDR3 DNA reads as TGCGCCAGCAGTGAGGTCCTAGCGGGGGAAGAGACCCAGTACTTC. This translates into CASSEVLAGEETQYF.

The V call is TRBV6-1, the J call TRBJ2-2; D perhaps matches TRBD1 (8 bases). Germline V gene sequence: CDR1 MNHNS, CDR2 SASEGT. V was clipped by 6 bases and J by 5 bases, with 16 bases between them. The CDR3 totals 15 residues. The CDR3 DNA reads TGTGCCAGCAGGGGACAGGCCGGGGGGACCGGGGAGCTGTTTTTT. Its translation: CASRGQAGGTGELFF.

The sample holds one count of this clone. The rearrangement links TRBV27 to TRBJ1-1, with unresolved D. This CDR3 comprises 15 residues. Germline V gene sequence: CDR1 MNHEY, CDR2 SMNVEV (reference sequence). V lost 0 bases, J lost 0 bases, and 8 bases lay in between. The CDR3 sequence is CASSLSYSMNTEAFF. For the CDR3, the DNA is TGTGCCAGCAGTTTATCTTACAGCATGAACACTGAAGCTTTCTTT.